Listed below are T cell receptor beta chains from one sample, sequenced in a study of T cells in Graves' hyperthyroidism and ophthalmopathy. TCRdb re-analysed the multiplex PCR reads in MiXCR, keeping a single row per CDR3 protein. The data contain about 540,000 distinct CDR3 sequences, 46% of them singletons. Sequencing was performed on peripheral blood or thyroid tissue (not recorded which). These TCRs come from a woman aged 18-35 years with Graves' hyperthyroidism. The CDR3 runs from the conserved cysteine through the conserved F or W. Each record gives: CDR3 protein, CDR3 DNA, clone size, J gene, D gene, V gene. The D gene is left open where the match is weak. Where a row states a size, it is once, few, many or the class of an expanded clone; other rows omit it.

CDR3 protein: CASSGGQVHGYTF
CDR3 DNA: TGTGCCAGCAGCGGGGGACAGGTACATGGCTACACCTTC
clone size: -
J gene: TRBJ1-2
D gene: TRBD1
V gene: TRBV5-4

CDR3 protein: CASSGRLAGGLYEQYF
CDR3 DNA: TGCGCCAGCAGCGGGAGACTAGCGGGAGGGCTCTATGAGCAGTACTTC
clone size: -
J gene: TRBJ2-7
D gene: TRBD2
V gene: TRBV5-1

CDR3 protein: CATSTAGTQYF
CDR3 DNA: TGTGCCACCAGCACCGCGGGGACCCAATACTTC
clone size: -
J gene: TRBJ2-5
D gene: -
V gene: TRBV15

CDR3 protein: CASSVGLATNEKLFF
CDR3 DNA: TGTGCCAGCAGTGTTGGACTGGCAACTAATGAAAAACTGTTTTTT
clone size: many
J gene: TRBJ1-4
D gene: -
V gene: TRBV25-1

CDR3 protein: CASRSGGSLGNTIYF
CDR3 DNA: TGTGCCAGTAGATCCGGAGGGAGTCTAGGAAACACCATATATTTT
clone size: many
J gene: TRBJ1-3
D gene: -
V gene: TRBV19

CDR3 protein: CASSEGLAGIEQYF
CDR3 DNA: TGTGCCAGCAGCGAGGGGCTAGCGGGAATCGAGCAGTACTTC
clone size: -
J gene: TRBJ2-7
D gene: TRBD2
V gene: TRBV9

CDR3 protein: CASSISEGGKQYF
CDR3 DNA: TGTGCCAGTAGTATATCCGAGGGCGGGAAGCAGTACTTC
clone size: many
J gene: TRBJ2-7
D gene: -
V gene: TRBV19

CDR3 protein: CSAAKPLPGRGTQHF
CDR3 DNA: TGCAGTGCTGCGAAACCGCTACCGGGGAGGGGGACCCAGCATTTT
clone size: -
J gene: TRBJ1-5
D gene: -
V gene: TRBV20-1

CDR3 protein: CASSQDGVGEQYF
CDR3 DNA: TGTGCCAGCTCCCAGGACGGGGTCGGCGAGCAGTACTTC
clone size: -
J gene: TRBJ2-7
D gene: -
V gene: TRBV18

CDR3 protein: CATSRRGSGDTF
CDR3 DNA: TGTGCCACCAGCAGACGGGGCTCTGGAGACACCTTC
clone size: -
J gene: TRBJ1-2
D gene: -
V gene: TRBV15

CDR3 protein: CSAIGSSGELFF
CDR3 DNA: TGCAGTGCTATAGGTTCTAGCGGGGAGCTGTTTTTT
clone size: -
J gene: TRBJ2-2
D gene: -
V gene: TRBV20-1

CDR3 protein: CASRDSSGAEAFF
CDR3 DNA: TGTGCCAGCAGGGACAGCTCTGGGGCTGAAGCTTTCTTT
clone size: -
J gene: TRBJ1-1
D gene: -
V gene: TRBV7-3

CDR3 protein: CASIHRGNTEAFF
CDR3 DNA: TGTGCCAGCATCCACAGGGGGAACACTGAAGCTTTCTTT
clone size: many
J gene: TRBJ1-1
D gene: TRBD1
V gene: TRBV12-3/TRBV12-4

CDR3 protein: CSAVPTGTGELFF
CDR3 DNA: TGCAGTGCTGTCCCGACAGGGACCGGGGAGCTGTTTTTT
clone size: many
J gene: TRBJ2-2
D gene: TRBD1
V gene: TRBV20-1

CDR3 protein: CASSAEGLSEQYF
CDR3 DNA: TGTGCCAGCAGTGCTGAAGGGTTGAGCGAGCAGTACTTC
clone size: many
J gene: TRBJ2-7
D gene: -
V gene: TRBV2

CDR3 protein: CASSHPREGGPTETQYF
CDR3 DNA: TGCGCCAGCAGCCACCCCCGGGAGGGAGGGCCTACGGAGACCCAGTACTTC
clone size: many
J gene: TRBJ2-5
D gene: TRBD2
V gene: TRBV4-1

CDR3 protein: CASSLGLAGGRKTQYF
CDR3 DNA: TGCGCCAGCAGCCTCGGACTAGCGGGAGGTAGGAAGACCCAGTACTTC
clone size: many
J gene: TRBJ2-5
D gene: TRBD2
V gene: TRBV5-1

CDR3 protein: CASSARDRANYGYTF
CDR3 DNA: TGTGCCAGCAGCGCAAGGGACAGAGCTAACTATGGCTACACCTTC
clone size: -
J gene: TRBJ1-2
D gene: TRBD1
V gene: TRBV7-2

CDR3 protein: CASSWDYQDGYEQYF
CDR3 DNA: TGTGCCAGCAGTTGGGACTACCAGGACGGCTACGAGCAGTACTTC
clone size: many
J gene: TRBJ2-7
D gene: TRBD2
V gene: TRBV12-3/TRBV12-4

CDR3 protein: CASSVGSANGYTF
CDR3 DNA: TGTGCCAGCAGCGTAGGGTCGGCTAATGGCTACACCTTC
clone size: -
J gene: TRBJ1-2
D gene: -
V gene: TRBV9

CDR3 protein: CSAAGGRGQYYGYTF
CDR3 DNA: TGCAGCGCCGCAGGGGGACGGGGACAGTACTATGGCTACACCTTC
clone size: once
J gene: TRBJ1-2
D gene: TRBD1
V gene: TRBV29-1

CDR3 protein: CSAGRGTGVYEKLFF
CDR3 DNA: TGCAGCGCCGGACGGGGGACAGGGGTATATGAAAAACTGTTTTTT
clone size: many
J gene: TRBJ1-4
D gene: TRBD1
V gene: TRBV29-1

CDR3 protein: CASSLTGGSKSNYGYTF
CDR3 DNA: TGTGCCAGCAGCTTGACAGGGGGCTCAAAATCAAACTATGGCTACACCTTC
clone size: -
J gene: TRBJ1-2
D gene: TRBD1
V gene: TRBV7-3

CDR3 protein: CASSLAEGQGAGGANVLTF
CDR3 DNA: TGCGCCAGCAGCTTGGCCGAGGGACAGGGGGCAGGTGGGGCCAACGTCCTGACTTTC
clone size: -
J gene: TRBJ2-6
D gene: TRBD1
V gene: TRBV5-1

CDR3 protein: CASSDGGGRDGYTF
CDR3 DNA: TGTGCCAGCAGCGATGGGGGGGGTCGAGATGGCTACACCTTC
clone size: many
J gene: TRBJ1-2
D gene: -
V gene: TRBV7-3

CDR3 protein: CAARQGASGANVLTF
CDR3 DNA: TGTGCCGCACGACAGGGGGCCTCTGGGGCCAACGTCCTGACTTTC
clone size: -
J gene: TRBJ2-6
D gene: TRBD1
V gene: TRBV15

CDR3 protein: CASSLVAGSGRAGETQYF
CDR3 DNA: TGTGCCAGCAGCTTAGTTGCCGGTAGCGGGAGGGCCGGAGAGACCCAGTACTTC
clone size: many
J gene: TRBJ2-5
D gene: TRBD2
V gene: TRBV7-2

CDR3 protein: CASSYGTGVEQYF
CDR3 DNA: TGTGCCAGCAGCTACGGGACAGGGGTAGAGCAGTACTTC
clone size: many
J gene: TRBJ2-7
D gene: TRBD1
V gene: TRBV5-4

CDR3 protein: CASSPGYEGQYF
CDR3 DNA: TGTGCCAGCAGCCCCGGTTACGAGGGGCAGTACTTC
clone size: once
J gene: TRBJ2-7
D gene: -
V gene: TRBV7-6

CDR3 protein: CASSTTPGWEQYF
CDR3 DNA: TGTGCCAGCTCGACAACCCCAGGTTGGGAGCAGTACTTC
clone size: few
J gene: TRBJ2-7
D gene: -
V gene: TRBV7-2

CDR3 protein: CASSSRDRGRNTEAFF
CDR3 DNA: TGTGCCAGCAGCTCCCGGGACAGGGGAAGGAACACTGAAGCTTTCTTT
clone size: many
J gene: TRBJ1-1
D gene: TRBD1
V gene: TRBV11-3

CDR3 protein: CSARLAGGDNEQYF
CDR3 DNA: TGCAGTGCTAGACTAGCGGGAGGGGACAATGAGCAGTACTTC
clone size: few
J gene: TRBJ2-7
D gene: TRBD2
V gene: TRBV20-1

CDR3 protein: CASSYSDRGPGWKPQHF
CDR3 DNA: TGTGCCAGCAGTTATTCAGACAGGGGGCCTGGTTGGAAGCCCCAGCATTTT
clone size: -
J gene: TRBJ1-5
D gene: TRBD1
V gene: TRBV6-2/TRBV6-3

CDR3 protein: CASSEVGGTSGTYEQYF
CDR3 DNA: TGTGCCAGCAGTGAGGTGGGGGGGACTAGCGGGACCTACGAGCAGTACTTC
clone size: many
J gene: TRBJ2-7
D gene: TRBD2
V gene: TRBV2

CDR3 protein: CASSQEGGPQHF
CDR3 DNA: TGTGCCAGCAGCCAAGAGGGTGGGCCCCAGCATTTT
clone size: many
J gene: TRBJ1-5
D gene: -
V gene: TRBV4-2

CDR3 protein: CCASSLGEGDPYEQYF
CDR3 DNA: -
clone size: -
J gene: TRBJ2-7
D gene: -
V gene: TRBV20-1

CDR3 protein: CSSFTGVANQPQHF
CDR3 DNA: TGCAGCAGTTTTACAGGGGTGGCCAATCAGCCCCAGCATTTT
clone size: -
J gene: TRBJ1-5
D gene: TRBD1
V gene: TRBV29-1

CDR3 protein: CASGYLVNTEAFF
CDR3 DNA: TGTGCCAGCGGCTATCTTGTGAACACTGAAGCTTTCTTT
clone size: many
J gene: TRBJ1-1
D gene: -
V gene: TRBV6-2/TRBV6-3

CDR3 protein: CASSLTLTVSSGANVLTF
CDR3 DNA: TGCGCCAGCAGCTTAACCTTGACAGTGAGCTCTGGGGCCAACGTCCTGACTTTC
clone size: many
J gene: TRBJ2-6
D gene: -
V gene: TRBV5-1

CDR3 protein: CASSYRTSSGDEQFF
CDR3 DNA: TGTGCCAGCAGTTATCGCACTAGCTCTGGGGATGAGCAGTTCTTC
clone size: -
J gene: TRBJ2-1
D gene: -
V gene: TRBV24-1

CDR3 protein: CSARSAYEQYF
CDR3 DNA: TGCAGTGCTAGATCCGCCTACGAGCAGTACTTC
clone size: many
J gene: TRBJ2-7
D gene: -
V gene: TRBV20-1

CDR3 protein: CATSEGRGNYGYEQYF
CDR3 DNA: TGTGCCACCAGTGAGGGCAGGGGAAACTATGGCTACGAGCAGTACTTC
clone size: -
J gene: TRBJ2-7
D gene: -
V gene: TRBV24-1

CDR3 protein: CATSREHTTGGPGTEAFF
CDR3 DNA: TGTGCCACCAGCAGAGAGCATACGACAGGGGGCCCCGGAACTGAAGCTTTCTTT
clone size: many
J gene: TRBJ1-1
D gene: TRBD1
V gene: TRBV15

CDR3 protein: CASRRGGTYEQYF
CDR3 DNA: TGCGCCAGCCGTCGCGGAGGGACCTACGAGCAGTACTTC
clone size: many
J gene: TRBJ2-7
D gene: -
V gene: TRBV10-2

CDR3 protein: CASSSRGGANTGELFF
CDR3 DNA: TGTGCCAGCAGCTCGCGTGGGGGGGCAAACACCGGGGAGCTGTTTTTT
clone size: many
J gene: TRBJ2-2
D gene: -
V gene: TRBV7-2

CDR3 protein: CAISESEPINYGYTF
CDR3 DNA: TGTGCCATCAGTGAGTCTGAACCTATTAACTATGGCTACACCTTC
clone size: many
J gene: TRBJ1-2
D gene: -
V gene: TRBV10-3

CDR3 protein: CSAGGFYNEQFF
CDR3 DNA: TGCAGTGCTGGTGGTTTCTACAATGAGCAGTTCTTC
clone size: -
J gene: TRBJ2-1
D gene: -
V gene: TRBV20-1

CDR3 protein: CSVRPGLQRVTDTQYF
CDR3 DNA: TGCAGCGTTCGCCCAGGGCTCCAGCGGGTCACAGATACGCAGTATTTT
clone size: many
J gene: TRBJ2-3
D gene: -
V gene: TRBV29-1